Below, 9 T cell receptor beta chains from the same sample are listed, as sequenced in a study of molecular identifiers for immune sequencing clone quantification. TCRdb ran MiXCR on the PCR reads and lists one entry per CDR3 protein. The table records about 630,000 distinct CDR3 sequences, roughly 25% of them present only once. Sequenced sample: naive CD8+ T cells from blood, with Jurkat cell RNA spiked in. Subset noted: FACS-sorted CD8+CD4-CCR7+CD45RA+ naive T cells. The source of these receptors is a human donor in good health. Some libraries in this study had Jurkat cell RNA spiked in.

In its sample, this clonotype was seen many times. The chain combines TRBV7-9 with TRBJ2-3; no reliable D call. V lost 2 bases and J lost 0, with 6 bases in between. This CDR3 has 14 amino acids. Per the germline V gene, CDR1 is SEHNR and CDR2 is FQNEAQ (reference sequence). CDR3 region: CASSLPASTDTQYF. CDR3 DNA: TGTGCCAGCAGCTTACCCGCAAGCACAGATACGCAGTATTTT.

The V and J genes are TRBV2 and TRBJ2-7; TRBD1 matches at 7 bases. The CDR3 is 14 amino acids. The ends lost 8 bases at V and 0 bases at J; junction bases unmatched: 7. Germline V lookup: CDR1 SNHLY, CDR2 FYNNEI. The CDR3 DNA is TGTGCCAGCGTAGGGACAGAAAACTCCTACGAGCAGTACTTC. As protein: CASVGTENSYEQYF.

This chain connects TRBV6-2 or TRBV6-3 to TRBJ1-1; D not resolved. Per the germline V gene, CDR1 is MNHEY and CDR2 is SVGEGT. The CDR3 is made up of 15 amino acids. V was trimmed by 4 bases and J by 2 bases, leaving 14 bases between them. This chain's CDR3 is CASSSPRDPNTEAFF. The CDR3 DNA reads as TGTGCCAGCAGTTCCCCCCGGGATCCTAACACTGAAGCTTTCTTT.

In its sample, this clonotype was seen a few times. V gene TRBV7-9 combines with J gene TRBJ2-2, with TRBD1 matching over 7 bases. Trimming at V came to 2 bases and at J to 0 bases, leaving 0 bases not matched to a gene. CDR1 is SEHNR, CDR2 FQNEAQ, per germline (reference sequence). The CDR3 covers 15 residues. As DNA, the CDR3 is TGTGCCAGCAGCTTACAGGGGGCGAACACCGGGGAGCTGTTTTTT. This codes for CASSLQGANTGELFF.

V is TRBV15 and J is TRBJ2-6; 8 nucleotides agree with TRBD2. Germline V lookup: CDR1 LNHNV, CDR2 YYDKDF (reference sequence). The CDR3 has 19 residues. J was trimmed by 0 bases and V by 1 base; bases with no gene match: 8. CDR3: CATSRANRGGPSGANVLTF. Here the CDR3 DNA reads TGTGCCACCAGCAGAGCTAACCGGGGGGGGCCCTCTGGGGCCAACGTCCTGACTTTC.

In its sample, this clonotype was seen many times. The chain has TRBV29-1 and TRBJ2-7; TRBD1 matches 11 bases. With 6 bases clipped from V and 3 bases from J, the junction kept 13 bases outside the gene matches. The CDR3 sequence is 16 residues long. Per the germline V gene, CDR1 is SQVTM and CDR2 is ANQGSEA. CDR3: CSVESEGQGAIYEQYF. DNA for the CDR3: TGCAGCGTAGAATCTGAAGGACAGGGGGCCATCTACGAGCAGTACTTC.

On this clonotype itself: A read error is possible here, since a much larger clone lies one base away. This chain links TRBV27 with TRBJ1-4; D is unresolved. Germline CDR1 MNHEY, CDR2 SMNVEV (reference sequence). The V end was cut by 0 bases, the J end by 2 bases, with 7 bases between. This CDR3 is 15 amino acids long. The CDR3 DNA reads as TGTGCCAGCAGTTTATCCGAAGTGACTAATGAAAAACTGTTTTTT. This codes for CASSLSEVTNEKLFF. The entire variable domain, with the rest obtained from reference TRBV27 and TRBJ1-4, is as follows: EAQVTQNPRYLITVTGKKLTVTCSQNMNHEYMSWYRQDPGLGLRQIYYSMNVEVTDKGDVPEGYKVSRKEKRNFPLILESPSPNQTSLYFCASSLSEVTNEKLFFGSGTQLSVL.

This clonotype was detected ten times or more. The rearrangement links TRBV12-3 or TRBV12-4 to TRBJ2-5; tentatively, D is TRBD1 or TRBD2 (6 bases each). V was cut by 4 bases and J by 0 bases, with 12 bases left in between. The CDR3 is 15 residues long. The CDR3 sequence: CASSSRRGNQETQYF. CDR3 nucleotides: TGTGCCAGCAGTTCCCGGAGGGGGAACCAAGAGACCCAGTACTTC.

The chain is built from TRBV12-5 and TRBJ2-1; weak D call: TRBD1 (6 bases). Trimming left V 6 bases short and J 0 bases short, with 18 bases between. The V gene's germline CDR1 is LGHNT and CDR2 FRNRAP. The CDR3 has 17 residues. In nucleotides, the CDR3 is TGTGCTAGTGGCATAAATGCACAGGGAAGCTCCTACAATGAGCAGTTCTTC. Translating it yields CASGINAQGSSYNEQFF.